This entry lists 24 T cell receptor beta chains sequenced from one sample in a study of beta chain features in type 1 diabetes. Overall study findings and caveats: TCRB CDR3s were moderately but significantly shorter in Type 1 diabetes patients in all four CD4+ subsets.

Every bit of the isolated RNA underwent reverse transcription, so sequencing read expressed TCRB transcripts. Generated by immunoSEQ multiplex PCR, the TCRdb table keeps only in-frame clones and is missing some. The sample lists about 650,000 clones, around 12% occurring once. The antigens these receptors bind are not known. Sequencing was carried out using naive CD4+ T cells from blood. These receptors were collected from a man younger than 45 with type 1 diabetes.

This clone was seen a handful of times. The V and J genes are TRBV7-2 and TRBJ2-7, with D hard to call. The CDR3 sequence is 15 residues long. V lost 1 base to trimming and J lost 0 bases, with 10 bases between them. CDR1 SGHTA and CDR2 FQGNSA come from the germline V gene. The CDR3 DNA follows: TGTGCCAGCAGCTTAGGCGAGGATCTCTCCTACGAGCAGTACTTC. It codes for CASSLGEDLSYEQYF.

This chain uses TRBV7-2 with TRBJ1-5; D is uncertain. Germline CDR1 is SGHTA and CDR2 is FQGNSA. V was trimmed by 1 base and J by 0 bases, leaving 13 bases between them. This CDR3 comprises 17 residues. The CDR3 nucleotides are TGTGCCAGCAGCTTAGGCCTGGGCCCAAATAGCAATCAGCCCCAGCATTTT. Translating gives CASSLGLGPNSNQPQHF.

This sequence joins TRBV5-1 and TRBJ1-3; 9 positions agree with TRBD1. J was trimmed by 1 base and V by 7 bases; bases with no gene match: 12. The germline gives CDR1 SGHRS, CDR2 YFSETQ. The CDR3 sequence is 17 residues long. For the CDR3, the DNA is TGCGCCAGCCGACCGGCGGGACAGGGAGGATCTGGAAACACCATATATTTT. Translating gives CASRPAGQGGSGNTIYF.

This clone was counted a few times. The CDR3 here is CASTTLYRGPLEKKLFF. The CDR3 nucleotides are TGTGCCAGCACAACCCTTTACAGGGGGCCTTTGGAGAAAAAACTGTTTTTT. The chain uses TRBV27 and TRBJ1-4, with 9 bases lining up with TRBD1. The CDR3 loop spans 17 amino acids. V shed 7 bases, J shed 9 bases, and the junction held 18 bases outside the gene matches. Germline V gives CDR1 MNHEY, CDR2 SMNVEV (reference sequence).

The chain has TRBV13 and TRBJ1-1; D gene ambiguous. Trimming cost V 0 bases and J 0 bases, with 11 bases left between them. This CDR3 contains 16 residues. CDR1 is PRHDT and CDR2 is FYEKMQ in the germline V gene (reference sequence). The CDR3, as DNA: TGTGCCAGCAGCTTAGGTAGAAGCTCTATGAACACTGAAGCTTTCTTT. Its translation: CASSLGRSSMNTEAFF.

The chain couples TRBV7-2 to TRBJ2-7; D possibly corresponds to TRBD2 (5 bases). Germline CDR1 reads SGHTA; CDR2 reads FQGNSA. The CDR3 totals 14 residues. V dropped 5 bases and J dropped 0 bases, with 11 bases sitting between them. The CDR3 reads CASSPAEISYEQYF. The CDR3 nucleotides are TGTGCCAGCAGCCCAGCGGAAATCTCCTACGAGCAGTACTTC.

This clone was detected only a few times. V and J are TRBV19 and TRBJ1-2; D might be TRBD1 (6 bases). V was clipped by 6 bases and J by 4 bases, with 18 bases between them. This CDR3 region has 15 residues. CDR1 is LNHDA and CDR2 is SQIVND in the germline V gene (reference sequence). The CDR3 protein is CASRTTTGMGYGYTF. Written as DNA, the CDR3 is TGTGCCAGTAGGACCACCACAGGGATGGGCTATGGCTACACCTTC.

In its sample, this clone was seen a few times. In nucleotides, the CDR3 is TGTGCCAGCAGCTCCCCGTCGAGGGACGAGCAGTACTTC. Its protein product is CASSSPSRDEQYF. The chain recombines TRBV7-2 with TRBJ2-7; D perhaps matches TRBD2 (5 bases). The CDR3 spans 13 residues. Germline assignment: CDR1 SGHTA and CDR2 FQGNSA. V was pared by 4 bases and J by 5 bases, with 12 bases between.

The sample holds a few counts of this clone. This chain links TRBV5-4 with TRBJ1-1, with D perhaps TRBD1 (6 bases). The CDR3 contains 14 residues. CDR1 and CDR2 (germline): SGHNT, YYREEE (reference sequence). The V end was cut by 2 bases, the J end by 2 bases, with 10 bases between. The CDR3 loop is CASSLGTLNTEAFF. CDR3 nucleotides: TGTGCCAGCAGCTTAGGGACACTCAACACTGAAGCTTTCTTT.

This chain joins TRBV7-8 and TRBJ2-5, with unresolved D. V gave up 1 base and J gave up 3 bases, with 9 bases separating them. The CDR3 length is 14 residues. Germline CDR1 is SGHVS and CDR2 is FQNEAQ. CDR3 in DNA: TGTGCCAGCAGCTTAGAGGTGGGAAAAGAGACCCAGTACTTC. The encoded protein is CASSLEVGKETQYF.

This clone was detected a few times. This chain links TRBV18 with TRBJ1-2; a weak D match, TRBD1 (5 bases). With 8 bases removed from V and 8 bases from J, the gap between germline ends came to 12 bases. Germline V gives CDR1 KGHSH, CDR2 LQKENI. The CDR3 runs to 11 residues. The CDR3 loop reads CASLGGYGYTF. The CDR3, as DNA: TGTGCCAGCCTCGGGGGATACGGCTACACCTTC.

The chain combines TRBV30 with TRBJ1-4; 7 positions match TRBD1. J lost 0 bases, V lost 7 bases, and 5 bases had no gene match. Per germline, CDR1 GTSNPN and CDR2 SVGIG (reference sequence). The CDR3 runs to 14 residues. In nucleotides, the CDR3 is TGTGCCTTTTGGGACAGCCCAACTAATGAAAAACTGTTTTTT. Translation: CAFWDSPTNEKLFF.

The table lists this clone with a few counts. This chain connects TRBV29-1 to TRBJ2-2; the D is unclear. CDR1 SQVTM and CDR2 ANQGSEA come from the germline V gene. Trimming stripped 1 base from V and 6 bases from J, with 12 bases between. The CDR3 runs 14 residues. CDR3 bases: TGCAGCGTTGAAGCTCACCTTAATGCCGGGGAGCTGTTTTTT. As protein: CSVEAHLNAGELFF.

This clone has only a few counts. This chain joins TRBV18 and TRBJ1-5; TRBD1 matches at 10 bases. Looked up from germline, CDR1 is KGHSH and CDR2 is LQKENI. J was trimmed by 6 bases and V by 4 bases; bases with no gene match: 6. The CDR3 spans 15 residues. The chain's CDR3 is CASSLGTGVGQPQHF. The CDR3 DNA follows: TGTGCCAGCTCACTGGGGACAGGGGTGGGTCAGCCCCAGCATTTT.

This chain links TRBV19 with TRBJ1-5; 11 bases agree with TRBD1. CDR3 length equals 15 residues. V shed 4 bases, J shed 7 bases, and the junction held 6 bases outside the gene matches. Germline V gives CDR1 LNHDA, CDR2 SQIVND (reference sequence). In DNA form, the CDR3 reads TGTGCCAGTAGTAATGGGACAGGGGGAGTACAGCCCCAGCATTTT. This translates into CASSNGTGGVQPQHF.

This sequence joins TRBV4-3 and TRBJ2-2, with D possibly being TRBD1 or TRBD2 (6 bases each). CDR3 length: 14 amino acids. Trimming shortened V by 3 bases and J by 6 bases, and 11 bases separated the two germline ends. The germline gives CDR1 LGHNA, CDR2 YSLEER. CDR3 nucleotide sequence: TGCGCCAGCAGCCATCATAGGGGGGCCGGGGAGCTGTTTTTT. Amino acids: CASSHHRGAGELFF.

The rearrangement uses TRBV5-1 and TRBJ2-7, with D perhaps TRBD1 (6 bases). V lost 0 bases, J lost 5 bases, and 12 bases lay in between. Germline V gene sequence: CDR1 SGHRS, CDR2 YFSETQ. CDR3 size: 14 residues. This chain's CDR3 is CASSLDRARDEQYF. The CDR3 DNA reads TGCGCCAGCAGCTTGGACAGGGCGCGCGACGAGCAGTACTTC.

Only a few counts were recorded for this clone. This chain links TRBV7-9 with TRBJ2-5; possible D gene TRBD1, 6 bases. The CDR3 is made up of 14 amino acids. Trimming shortened V by 1 base and J by 4 bases, and 10 bases separated the two germline ends. The germline gives CDR1 SEHNR, CDR2 FQNEAQ (reference sequence). The CDR3 reads CASSLVQGPETQYF. CDR3 DNA sequence: TGTGCCAGCAGCTTAGTGCAGGGGCCAGAGACCCAGTACTTC.

This clone turned up a few times. The CDR3 DNA follows: TGTGCCAGTACTCCGGGACAGGGCCCAGATACGCAGTATTTT. It codes for CASTPGQGPDTQYF. The chain uses TRBV19 and TRBJ2-3; TRBD1 agrees at 9 bases. The CDR3 spans 14 residues. Germline CDR1 LNHDA, CDR2 SQIVND (reference sequence). The junction had 6 bases not matched to a gene; V was cut back by 7 bases and J by 4 bases.

This clone was counted only a few times. This chain links TRBV6-1 with TRBJ2-6; no reliable D call. The V gene lost 10 bases and the J gene lost 0 bases, with 7 bases spanning the gap. The CDR3 extends over 13 amino acids. From germline, CDR1 is MNHNS and CDR2 SASEGT. This chain's CDR3 is CATIRSGANVLTF. The CDR3 nucleotides read TGTGCCACCATACGCTCTGGGGCCAACGTCCTGACTTTC.

This clone has just a few counts. The V and J genes are TRBV30 and TRBJ2-1; D unclear. The CDR3 extends over 11 amino acids. CDR1 is GTSNPN and CDR2 is SVGIG in the germline V gene (reference sequence). V was clipped by 3 bases and J by 6 bases, with 6 bases between them. The CDR3 region has the DNA TGTGCCTGGAGCATAACCAATGAGCAGTTCTTC. Protein: CAWSITNEQFF.

The rearrangement joins TRBV18 to TRBJ2-5; 8 bases agree with TRBD1. Unmatched junction bases numbered 6, after V lost 5 bases and J lost 4 bases. Germline lookup yields CDR1 KGHSH and CDR2 LQKENI. CDR3 length equals 14 residues. The chain's CDR3 is CASSDLQGGETQYF. The CDR3 nucleotides read TGTGCCAGCTCAGACCTACAGGGGGGAGAGACCCAGTACTTC.

The chain combines TRBV5-1 with TRBJ2-7, with TRBD1 identical over 7 bases. Germline loops: CDR1 SGHRS, CDR2 YFSETQ. Unmatched junction bases numbered 5, after V lost 0 bases and J lost 5 bases. The CDR3 is 14 residues long. CDR3 residues: CASSLGQGINEQYF. In DNA, the CDR3 is TGCGCCAGCAGCTTGGGACAGGGAATCAACGAGCAGTACTTC. Together with reference TRBV5-1 and TRBJ2-7, the CDR3 gives the full variable domain: KAGVTQTPRYLIKTRGQQVTLSCSPISGHRSVSWYQQTPGQGLQFLFEYFSETQRNKGNFPGRFSGRQFSNSRSEMNVSTLELGDSALYLCASSLGQGINEQYFGPGTRLTVT.

The rearrangement uses TRBV7-3 and TRBJ1-6; 10 bases match TRBD1. This CDR3 region has 16 residues. Unmatched junction bases numbered 10, after V lost 5 bases and J lost 9 bases. Per the germline V gene, CDR1 is SGHTA and CDR2 is FQGTGA. The CDR3 DNA reads TGTGCCAGCAGCCGGACAGGGGGTGTGGGTGTTTCACCCCTCCACTTT. Amino acids: CASSRTGGVGVSPLHF. Complete variable domain (other parts from reference TRBV7-3 and TRBJ1-6): GAGVSQTPSNKVTEKGKYVELRCDPISGHTALYWYRQSLGQGPEFLIYFQGTGAADDSGLPNDRFFAVRPEGSVSTLKIQRTERGDSAVYLCASSRTGGVGVSPLHFGNGTRLTVT.